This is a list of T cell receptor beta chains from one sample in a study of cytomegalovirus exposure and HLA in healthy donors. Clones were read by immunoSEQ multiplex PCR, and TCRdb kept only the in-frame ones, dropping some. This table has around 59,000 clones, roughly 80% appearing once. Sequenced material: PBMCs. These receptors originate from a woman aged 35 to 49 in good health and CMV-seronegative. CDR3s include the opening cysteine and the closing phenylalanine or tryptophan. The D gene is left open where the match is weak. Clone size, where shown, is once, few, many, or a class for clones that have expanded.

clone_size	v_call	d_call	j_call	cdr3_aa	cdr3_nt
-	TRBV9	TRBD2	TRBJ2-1	CASSIASGFYNEQFF	TGTGCCAGCAGCATTGCTAGCGGGTTCTACAATGAGCAGTTCTTC
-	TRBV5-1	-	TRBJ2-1	CASSQPRSSYNEQFF	TGCGCCAGCAGTCAACCTAGGAGCTCCTACAATGAGCAGTTCTTC
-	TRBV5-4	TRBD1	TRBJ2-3	CASSLQGRATDTQYF	TGTGCCAGCAGCCTACAGGGGAGAGCCACAGATACGCAGTATTTT
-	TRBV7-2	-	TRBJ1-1	CASSNRVAAEAFF	TGTGCCAGCAGCAACAGGGTGGCCGCTGAAGCTTTCTTT
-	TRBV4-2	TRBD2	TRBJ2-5	CASSQGLAGGQETQYF	TGTGCCAGCAGCCAAGGCCTAGCGGGAGGACAAGAGACCCAGTACTTC
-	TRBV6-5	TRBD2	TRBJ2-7	CASSLGGINEQYF	TGTGCCAGCAGTCTGGGAGGGATCAACGAGCAGTACTTC
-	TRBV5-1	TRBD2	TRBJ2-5	CASRSTSAPQETQYF	TGCGCCAGCAGGTCCACTAGCGCGCCGCAAGAGACCCAGTACTTC
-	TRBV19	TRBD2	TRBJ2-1	CASSSGRLAGAAYSTYNEQFF	TGTGCCAGTAGCTCGGGGAGGCTAGCGGGAGCGGCCTATAGTACGTACAATGAGCAGTTCTTC
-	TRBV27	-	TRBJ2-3	CASSLEGTDTQYF	TGTGCCAGCAGTTTGGAGGGCACAGATACGCAGTATTTT
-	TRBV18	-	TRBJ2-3	CASSPELGDTQYF	TGTGCCAGCTCACCAGAACTAGGAGATACGCAGTATTTT
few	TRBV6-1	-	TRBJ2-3	CASSGGVGAGTDTQYF	TGTGCCAGCAGTGGGGGCGTGGGGGCGGGCACAGATACGCAGTATTTT
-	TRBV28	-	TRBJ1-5	CASSFSGESNQPQHF	TGTGCCAGCAGTTTTTCAGGGGAGAGCAATCAGCCCCAGCATTTT
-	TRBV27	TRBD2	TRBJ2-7	CASATLAGAGEQYF	TGTGCCAGTGCAACACTAGCGGGAGCGGGCGAGCAGTACTTC
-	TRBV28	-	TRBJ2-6	CASSFPAGANVLTF	TGTGCCAGCAGTTTTCCGGCTGGGGCCAACGTCCTGACTTTC
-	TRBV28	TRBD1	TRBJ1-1	CASSGTGWAGGNTEAFF	TGTGCCAGCAGTGGGACAGGGTGGGCCGGGGGGAACACTGAAGCTTTCTTT